Detailed here is one TCR beta chain. As yet, its antigen is unknown. This entry belongs to a study of OX40 agonist ivuxolimab in advanced cancers. At the level of the study: A diagnosis of hepatocellular carcinoma, melanoma, renal cell or head and neck cancer was present in dose-escalation patients. Earlier anti-PD-1, anti-PD-L1 or anti-CTLA-4 therapy was permitted; about 44% had received some. Broader study findings: People who partly responded at 0.1-3.0 mg/kg had some of the least clonal expansion seen. Clonal expansion from baseline to week 6 occurred in both CD4+ and CD8+ T cells.

The CDR3 sequence is 12 residues long. Trimming took 6 bases from V and 9 from J, leaving 14 bases between them. Germline V gene data show CDR1 as SEHNR and CDR2 as FQNEAQ (reference sequence). The assay was immunoSEQ multiplex PCR, and TCRdb's table has in-frame clones only and misses some. Of 60,000 to 65,000 clones in the sample, around 80% were seen once. This specimen was CD4+ or CD8+ T cells sorted from blood, taken in a trial of the OX40 agonist ivuxolimab. This receptor was taken from an adult with an advanced solid tumor such as melanoma, head and neck, liver or kidney cancer. The chain employs TRBV7-9 and TRBJ1-1; D possibly corresponds to TRBD1 (6 bases). Written as DNA, the CDR3 is TGTGCCAGCAGACTCGGGACAAATAAAGCTTTCTTT. Residues: CASRLGTNKAFF.